The T cell receptor (beta chain) described here comes from a study of PD-1 blockade in mismatch repair-deficient tumors. Remarks on this clone: Its specificity is not known.

Every patient had mismatch repair deficiency by PCR or immunohistochemistry. A few pembrolizumab responders had their TCRs sequenced. Study-wide findings and caveats: Tumor-resident clones, often absent from pretreatment blood, expanded after pembrolizumab and then contracted.

The CDR3 consists of 14 residues. V was clipped by 4 bases and J by 3 bases, with 13 bases between them. Looked up from germline, CDR1 is SGHNT and CDR2 is YYREEE (reference sequence). The method was immunoSEQ multiplex PCR; TCRdb's version includes in-frame clones alone and lacks a portion of them. The sample lists around 100,000 clones, 60% to 85% occurring once. This material consisted of peripheral blood, taken about 60 weeks after starting pembrolizumab. This TCR was sampled from an adult with mismatch repair-deficient cancer. The V gene is TRBV5-4, the J gene TRBJ1-1; a possible D gene is TRBD1 (6 bases). CDR3 sequence reads: CASSLGTLYTEAFF. CDR3 sequence (DNA): TGTGCCAGCAGCCTCGGGACACTTTACACTGAAGCTTTCTTT.